This TCR beta chain emerged from a study of T cell repertoires in ileal Crohn's disease. Study information: At postoperative colonoscopy, neoterminal ileum biopsies were taken as M6.

As for this clone: The antigen remains undetermined. The junction differs from germline at one of its ends, possibly a read error.

Study-level findings and limits: Endoscopy was done a median roughly 7.1 months after surgery. Compared with CD4 T cells, sorted CD8 cells carried more expanded clones. Every patient over 26.8% clonality showed endoscopic recurrence.

Specified time point: neoterminal ileum biopsy at postoperative endoscopy, about 6 months after surgery. Sequenced by immunoSEQ multiplex PCR; TCRdb stores in-frame clones only, minus some. Among around 2,400 clones listed, 60% to 80% were seen once. The CDR3 has 12 residues. Germline CDR1 is SNHLY and CDR2 is FYNNEI. The sequenced sample consisted of ileal tissue. The rearrangement uses TRBV2 and TRBJ2-3, with D possibly TRBD1 on 6 matching bases. This TCR was sampled from an adult with Crohn's disease. The CDR3 DNA is TGTGCCAGCAGACAGGGCACAGATATGCAGTATTTT. Its protein is CASRQGTDMQYF.